Presented here are 26 T cell receptor beta chains from one specimen sequenced in a study of graft-versus-host responses after intestinal transplantation. Profiling relied on immunoSEQ multiplex PCR, and the TCRdb table lists in-frame clones only, not all of them. The sample yields 65,000 to 85,000 clones, around 90% seen once. Specimen: bone marrow, collected 734 days after intestinal transplantation. The receptors derive from a human patient who received an intestinal transplant, so some T cells may come from the graft donor.

The count of this clone is one. The chain is built from TRBV19 and TRBJ2-7; D call uncertain. V lost 1 base to trimming and J lost 1 base, with 11 bases between them. From germline, CDR1 is LNHDA and CDR2 SQIVND (reference sequence). The CDR3 is 15 residues long. DNA for the CDR3: TGTGCCAGTAGTATAGGGATAGGTTCTTCCTACGAGCAGTACTTC. Protein sequence: CASSIGIGSSYEQYF.

The V gene is TRBV4-1, the J gene TRBJ2-1; 14 bases line up with TRBD2. Germline lookup yields CDR1 MGHRA and CDR2 YSYEKL. The CDR3 covers 17 residues. The J segment lost 7 bases and the V segment lost 2 bases, leaving 7 bases of the junction unmatched. CDR3 in amino acids: CASSQTGTSGSGNEQFF. Written as DNA, the CDR3 is TGCGCCAGCAGCCAAACCGGGACTAGCGGGAGCGGTAATGAGCAGTTCTTC.

The V call is TRBV9, the J call TRBJ2-3; D not certain. V lost 4 bases and J 1 base, leaving 13 bases between the germline ends. CDR3 length equals 15 residues. In germline, CDR1 is SGDLS, CDR2 YYNGEE. CDR3 residues: CASSPQPMGTDTQYF. The CDR3 bases are TGTGCCAGCAGCCCCCAGCCCATGGGCACAGATACGCAGTATTTT. Variable domain in full (rest from reference TRBV9 and TRBJ2-3): DSGVTQTPKHLITATGQRVTLRCSPRSGDLSVYWYQQSLDQGLQFLIQYYNGEERAKGNILERFSAQQFPDLHSELNLSSLELGDSALYFCASSPQPMGTDTQYFGPGTRLTVL.

The gene calls are TRBV7-3 and TRBJ2-7, with D unclear. The CDR3 has 14 residues. CDR1 and CDR2 from the germline V gene are SGHTA and FQGTGA. V lost 5 bases and J 7 bases, leaving 18 bases between the germline ends. The CDR3 DNA reads as TGTGCCAGCAGCCCCGGCCAAGGCCGTTGGGAGCAGTACTTC. This gives the protein CASSPGQGRWEQYF.

This sequence joins TRBV5-4 and TRBJ2-5; D is possibly TRBD1 (5 bases). The germline V and J ends were trimmed by 0 bases and 5 bases, with 14 bases remaining between them. Germline loops: CDR1 SGHNT, CDR2 YYREEE (reference sequence). The CDR3 consists of 15 residues. CDR3 region: CASSLGQGFGETQYF. CDR3 nucleotides: TGTGCCAGCAGCTTGGGGCAGGGTTTTGGGGAGACCCAGTACTTC. Full variable domain (rest looked up from reference TRBV5-4 and TRBJ2-5): ETGVTQSPTHLIKTRGQQVTLRCSSQSGHNTVSWYQQALGQGPQFIFQYYREEENGRGNFPPRFSGLQFPNYSSELNVNALELDDSALYLCASSLGQGFGETQYFGPGTRLLVL.

The V and J genes are TRBV5-1 and TRBJ2-6; 8 positions agree with TRBD1. CDR3 length: 16 amino acids. The germline CDR1 and CDR2 sequences are SGHRS and YFSETQ. Germline trimming cut 5 bases from V and 2 bases from J; bases unmatched to any gene: 6. The CDR3 DNA is TGCGCCAGCAGTTTTACAGGGGGTGCTGGGGCCAACGTCCTGACTTTC. This codes for CASSFTGGAGANVLTF. The whole variable domain, remainder taken from reference TRBV5-1 and TRBJ2-6, is KAGVTQTPRYLIKTRGQQVTLSCSPISGHRSVSWYQQTPGQGLQFLFEYFSETQRNKGNFPGRFSGRQFSNSRSEMNVSTLELGDSALYLCASSFTGGAGANVLTFGAGSRLTVL.

The chain combines TRBV9 with TRBJ1-5; unclear D gene. Trimming shortened V by 4 bases and J by 2 bases, and 7 bases separated the two germline ends. The CDR3 length is 13 residues. CDR1 SGDLS and CDR2 YYNGEE come from the germline V gene. The CDR3 region has the DNA TGTGCCAGCAGCTCAGGTGGCAATCAGCCCCAGCATTTT. The encoded protein is CASSSGGNQPQHF.

This chain connects TRBV10-3 to TRBJ1-1; tentative D call: TRBD1 (6 bases). V was shortened by 6 bases and J by 4 bases, with 9 bases between the two germline ends. This CDR3 spans 12 amino acids. In germline, CDR1 is ENHRY, CDR2 SYGVKD. The CDR3 reads CAISKQGTEAFF. The CDR3 DNA reads as TGTGCCATCAGCAAACAGGGCACTGAAGCTTTCTTT.

The chain joins TRBV15 to TRBJ1-1; possible D gene TRBD1, 5 bases. The length of the CDR3 is 14 residues. From germline, CDR1 is LNHNV and CDR2 YYDKDF (reference sequence). Deletions cut 6 bases from V and 0 bases from J, with 11 bases between. CDR3 loop: CATSFGGLNTEAFF. CDR3 sequence (DNA): TGTGCCACCAGTTTCGGGGGACTGAACACTGAAGCTTTCTTT.

This clone is classed as medium-sized. The rearrangement uses TRBV4-2 and TRBJ1-2; 12 bases match TRBD1. The CDR3 contains 15 residues. The germline V gene encodes CDR1 LGHNA and CDR2 YNFKEQ. Trimming took 4 bases from V and 6 from J; bases not matched to a gene: 6. For the CDR3, the DNA is TGTGCCAGCAGCCCGGGACAGGGGGCCCTCGATGGCTACACCTTC. Amino acid sequence: CASSPGQGALDGYTF.

This chain links TRBV11-2 with TRBJ1-1; D is unclear. This CDR3 contains 12 residues. Trimming pared 1 base from V and 10 bases from J, leaving 10 bases between. In germline, CDR1 is SGHAT, CDR2 FQNNGV. CDR3 DNA: TGTGCCAGCAGCTTAGGGTCCCGAGGAGCTTTCTTT. This codes for CASSLGSRGAFF.

The rearrangement joins TRBV7-2 to TRBJ2-5, with D tentatively TRBD1 or TRBD2 (6 bases each). Germline CDR1 is SGHTA and CDR2 is FQGNSA. The CDR3 covers 15 residues. With 5 bases removed from V and 5 bases from J, the gap between germline ends came to 18 bases. The CDR3: CASSLTGVGGETQYF. The CDR3 coding sequence is TGTGCCAGCAGCCTGACAGGAGTCGGAGGGGAGACCCAGTACTTC.

The gene calls are TRBV6-5 and TRBJ1-4; D remains ambiguous. Germline V CDR1 and CDR2: MNHEY, SVGAGI. This CDR3 region has 15 residues. The V gene lost 8 bases and the J gene lost 7 bases, with 20 bases spanning the gap. The CDR3 sequence is CASGPRLREGEKLFF. As DNA, the CDR3 is TGTGCCAGCGGCCCGAGGCTCAGAGAGGGTGAAAAACTGTTTTTT.

This chain joins TRBV13 and TRBJ2-7; 9 bases match TRBD2. Trimming took 5 bases from V and 5 from J; bases not matched to a gene: 10. This CDR3 has 15 residues. CDR1 and CDR2 from the germline V gene are PRHDT and FYEKMQ (reference sequence). The CDR3 DNA sequence: TGTGCCAGCAGCACCTTAGCGGGAGCTCTCCACGAGCAGTACTTC. Translated, it gives CASSTLAGALHEQYF.

The chain links TRBV29-1 to TRBJ2-7; D perhaps matches TRBD2 (6 bases). This CDR3 comprises 15 residues. Germline V CDR1 and CDR2: SQVTM, ANQGSEA. V shed 4 bases and J shed 0 bases, with 16 bases lying between them. The CDR3 coding sequence is TGCAGCGTTGGGGAATGGGGGGAGCGCTCCTACGAGCAGTACTTC. This translates into CSVGEWGERSYEQYF.

V gene TRBV10-1 combines with J gene TRBJ2-5, with D hard to call. The V end was cut by 3 bases, the J end by 1 base, with 9 bases between. This CDR3 has 14 amino acids. Germline CDR1 reads WNHNN; CDR2 reads SYGVQD (reference sequence). The CDR3 spells CASSDERPQETQYF. The CDR3 bases are TGCGCCAGCAGTGATGAGCGTCCCCAAGAGACCCAGTACTTC.

V and J are TRBV19 and TRBJ2-7; possibly TRBD1 for D (5 bases). The CDR3 sequence is 15 residues long. V was trimmed by 4 bases and J by 5 bases, leaving 18 bases between them. Germline V gene lookup returns CDR1 LNHDA and CDR2 SQIVND (reference sequence). CDR3 sequence (DNA): TGTGCCAGTAGTACCCGGACATATACGAACCACGAGCAGTACTTC. Translating gives CASSTRTYTNHEQYF.

The gene calls are TRBV28 and TRBJ2-1; 7 positions agree with TRBD2. The trim removed 8 bases at V and 2 bases at J, leaving 18 bases unmatched. The CDR3 runs 18 residues. Germline-derived CDR1 and CDR2 are MDHEN and SYDVKM. For the CDR3, the DNA is TGTGCCAGCGTATTCTCTCCTTACGAGCGGGAACCCTACAATGAGCAGTTCTTC. It translates to CASVFSPYEREPYNEQFF.

V gene TRBV2 combines with J gene TRBJ1-1; D unclear. CDR3 length: 13 amino acids. Germline CDR1 and CDR2: SNHLY and FYNNEI. V lost 6 bases, J lost 0 bases, and 8 bases lay in between. CDR3 protein: CASRRSLNTEAFF. The CDR3 DNA sequence: TGTGCCAGCAGGCGCAGTTTGAACACTGAAGCTTTCTTT.

The chain joins TRBV7-9 to TRBJ2-2; no reliable D call. This CDR3 has 14 residues. The germline CDR1 and CDR2 sequences are SEHNR and FQNEAQ (reference sequence). V was clipped by 3 bases and J by 0 bases, with 5 bases between them. The CDR3 is CASSFGTNTGELFF. CDR3 nucleotide sequence: TGTGCCAGCAGCTTTGGAACGAACACCGGGGAGCTGTTTTTT.

The chain is built from TRBV7-9 and TRBJ2-3, with a possible D match to TRBD1 (7 bases). This CDR3 contains 18 residues. Trimming took off 5 bases at V and 2 bases at J, with 23 bases between the two ends. Germline assignment: CDR1 SEHNR and CDR2 FQNEAQ (reference sequence). The CDR3 DNA reads TGTGCCAGCAGCCCGAAACACCAACAGGGGAGGTACACAGATACGCAGTATTTT. It encodes CASSPKHQQGRYTDTQYF.

This chain connects TRBV7-9 to TRBJ1-4; D is undetermined. The V gene's germline CDR1 is SEHNR and CDR2 FQNEAQ (reference sequence). The CDR3 covers 15 residues. V lost 2 bases and J 6 bases, leaving 13 bases between the germline ends. The CDR3, as DNA: TGTGCCAGCAGCTTAAATGGGCGGGAGGATGAAAAACTGTTTTTT. Encoded protein: CASSLNGREDEKLFF.

V gene TRBV27 combines with J gene TRBJ1-1; tentative D call: TRBD1 (6 bases). This CDR3 has 18 residues. Trimming took 6 bases from V and 4 from J, leaving 27 bases between them. CDR1 MNHEY and CDR2 SMNVEV come from the germline V gene (reference sequence). The chain's CDR3 is CASSPYTRDKRGGTEAFF. The CDR3 nucleotides read TGTGCCAGCAGCCCCTATACCCGGGACAAGCGAGGTGGCACTGAAGCTTTCTTT.

The chain combines TRBV6-5 with TRBJ2-5, with D possibly being TRBD2 (6 bases). The CDR3 is 13 residues long. V was pared by 4 bases and J by 5 bases, with 11 bases between. The germline V gene encodes CDR1 MNHEY and CDR2 SVGAGI. The CDR3 nucleotides are TGTGCCAGCAGTTCCGAAAGCGGGGAGACCCAGTACTTC. It is translated as CASSSESGETQYF.

This chain links TRBV2 with TRBJ2-4; 7 positions agree with TRBD1. The CDR3 runs to 15 residues. Germline-derived CDR1 and CDR2 are SNHLY and FYNNEI. J gave up 5 bases and V 6 bases, and 10 bases lay outside the gene matches. CDR3 protein: CASSPLGTVENIQYF. CDR3 in DNA: TGTGCCAGCAGCCCTCTAGGGACAGTGGAAAACATTCAGTACTTC.

V and J are TRBV13 and TRBJ2-2; the D is unclear. V gave up 0 bases and J gave up 1 base, with 3 bases separating them. The CDR3 has 14 amino acids. Germline CDR1 PRHDT, CDR2 FYEKMQ (reference sequence). The CDR3 here is CASSLGQNTGELFF. In nucleotides, the CDR3 is TGTGCCAGCAGCTTAGGACAGAACACCGGGGAGCTGTTTTTT.